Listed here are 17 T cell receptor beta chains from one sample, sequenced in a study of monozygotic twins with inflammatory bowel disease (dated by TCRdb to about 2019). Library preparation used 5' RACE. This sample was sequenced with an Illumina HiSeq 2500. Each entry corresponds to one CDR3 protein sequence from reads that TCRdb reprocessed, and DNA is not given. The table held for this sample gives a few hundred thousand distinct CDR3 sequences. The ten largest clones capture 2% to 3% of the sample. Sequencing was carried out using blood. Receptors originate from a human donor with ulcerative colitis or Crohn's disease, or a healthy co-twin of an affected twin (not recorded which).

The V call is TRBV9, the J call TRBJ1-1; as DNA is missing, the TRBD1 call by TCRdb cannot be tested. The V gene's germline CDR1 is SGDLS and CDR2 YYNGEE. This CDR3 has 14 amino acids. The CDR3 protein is CASSVVQGNTEAFF.

The CDR3 sequence: CASSTGTGWSNQPQHF. This rearrangement joins TRBV19 to TRBJ1-5; TCRdb's D gene call, TRBD1, goes unchecked for lack of DNA. Germline V gene data show CDR1 as LNHDA and CDR2 as SQIVND (reference sequence). The CDR3 is 16 amino acids.

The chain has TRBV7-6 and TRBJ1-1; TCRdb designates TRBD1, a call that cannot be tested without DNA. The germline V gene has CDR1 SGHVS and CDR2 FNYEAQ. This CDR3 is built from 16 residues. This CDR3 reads CASSLATPGADTEAFF.

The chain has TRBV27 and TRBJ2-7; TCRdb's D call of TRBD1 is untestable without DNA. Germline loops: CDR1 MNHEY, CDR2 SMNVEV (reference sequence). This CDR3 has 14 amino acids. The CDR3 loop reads CASRTPGQGYEQYF.

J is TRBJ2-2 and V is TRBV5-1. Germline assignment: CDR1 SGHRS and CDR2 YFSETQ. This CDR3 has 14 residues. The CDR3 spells CASSLVPDAGELFF.

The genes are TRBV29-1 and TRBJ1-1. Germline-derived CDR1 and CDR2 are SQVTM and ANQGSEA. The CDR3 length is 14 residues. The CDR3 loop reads CSVGGGDLNTEAFF.

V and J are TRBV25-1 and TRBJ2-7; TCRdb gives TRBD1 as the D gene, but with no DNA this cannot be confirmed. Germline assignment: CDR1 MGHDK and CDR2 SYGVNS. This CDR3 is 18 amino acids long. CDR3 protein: CASSTLGQGVSVAGEQYF.

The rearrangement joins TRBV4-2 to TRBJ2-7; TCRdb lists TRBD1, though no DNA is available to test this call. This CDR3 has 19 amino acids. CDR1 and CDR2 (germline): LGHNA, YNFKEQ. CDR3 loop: CASSHEAVIGAGFSYEQYF.

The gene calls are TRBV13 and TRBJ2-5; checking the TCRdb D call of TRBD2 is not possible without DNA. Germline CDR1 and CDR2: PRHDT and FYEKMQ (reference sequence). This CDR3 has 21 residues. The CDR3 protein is CASSLARIGTSGGYSQETQYF. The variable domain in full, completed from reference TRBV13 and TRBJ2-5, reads AAGVIQSPRHLIKEKRETATLKCYPIPRHDTVYWYQQGPGQDPQFLISFYEKMQSDKGSIPDRFSAQQFSDYHSELNMSSLELGDSALYFCASSLARIGTSGGYSQETQYFGPGTRLLVL.

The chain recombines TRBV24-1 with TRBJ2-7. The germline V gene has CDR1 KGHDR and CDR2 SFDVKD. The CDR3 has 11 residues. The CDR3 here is CATSGSDEQYF.

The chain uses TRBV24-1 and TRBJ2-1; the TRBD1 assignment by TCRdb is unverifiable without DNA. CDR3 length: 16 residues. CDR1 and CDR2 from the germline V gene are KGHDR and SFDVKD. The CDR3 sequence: CATSGTYGTGINEQFF.

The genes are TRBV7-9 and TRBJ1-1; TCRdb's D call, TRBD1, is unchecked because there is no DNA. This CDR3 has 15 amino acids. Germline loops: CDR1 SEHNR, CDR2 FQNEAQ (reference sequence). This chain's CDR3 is CASSPTGDGNTEAFF.

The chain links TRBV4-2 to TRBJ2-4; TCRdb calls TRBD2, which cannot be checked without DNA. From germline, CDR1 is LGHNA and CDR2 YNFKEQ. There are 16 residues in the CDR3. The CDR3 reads CASSHRDGLAKNIQYF.

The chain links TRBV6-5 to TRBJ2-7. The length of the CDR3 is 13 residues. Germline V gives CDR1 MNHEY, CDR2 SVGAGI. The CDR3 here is CASSYDGTYEQYF.

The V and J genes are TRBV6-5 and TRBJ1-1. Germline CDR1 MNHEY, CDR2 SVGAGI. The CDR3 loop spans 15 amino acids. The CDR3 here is CASSYSIQANTEAFF.

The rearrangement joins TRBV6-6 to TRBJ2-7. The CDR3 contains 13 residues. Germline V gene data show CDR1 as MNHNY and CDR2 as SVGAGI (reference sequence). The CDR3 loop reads CASSVGHYYEQYF.

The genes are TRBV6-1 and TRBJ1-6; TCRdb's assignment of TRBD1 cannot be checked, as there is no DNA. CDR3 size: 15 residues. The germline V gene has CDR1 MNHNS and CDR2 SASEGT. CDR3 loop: CASSTGTGDNSPLHF.